What follows are 21 T cell receptor beta chains derived from one specimen sequenced in a study of beta chain features in type 1 diabetes. The authors reverse transcribed all of the isolated RNA, so sequencing captured expressed TCRB transcripts. Assay: immunoSEQ multiplex PCR; the TCRdb copy retains only in-frame clones and omits some. The table includes approximately 400,000 clones, more than 13% detected once. Specimen: naive CD4+ T cells from blood. The source of these receptors is a young woman in good health.

This clone showed up just a few times. This rearrangement joins TRBV7-9 to TRBJ1-1; 8 bases are a match to TRBD1. The V gene end was trimmed by 5 bases and the J gene end by 3 bases; junction bases not matched to a gene: 8. The germline V gene has CDR1 SEHNR and CDR2 FQNEAQ (reference sequence). This CDR3 region has 15 residues. The CDR3 sequence is CASSPRDRTHTEAFF. In DNA, the CDR3 is TGTGCCAGCAGCCCTCGGGACAGGACGCACACTGAAGCTTTCTTT.

This clone turned up a few times. This chain connects TRBV4-1 to TRBJ1-2, with 7 bases identical to TRBD1. The CDR3 contains 13 residues. CDR1 and CDR2 from the germline V gene are MGHRA and YSYEKL. With V trimmed by 1 base and J by 6 bases, 2 bases remained unmatched. As DNA, the CDR3 is TGCGCCAGCAGCCAAGTACAGGGGAATGGCTACACCTTC. It translates to CASSQVQGNGYTF.

The chain combines TRBV7-2 with TRBJ2-7; TRBD2 aligns across 10 bases. V was clipped by 1 base and J by 3 bases; unmatched bases: 6. Per the germline V gene, CDR1 is SGHTA and CDR2 is FQGNSA. The length of the CDR3 is 16 residues. The CDR3 loop reads CASSLGGGLAVYEQYF. CDR3 coding DNA: TGTGCCAGCAGCTTAGGCGGTGGACTAGCGGTCTACGAGCAGTACTTC.

In this sample, this clone turned up a few times. V usage is TRBV18 and J usage is TRBJ2-5, with 10 bases matching TRBD1. Germline V gives CDR1 KGHSH, CDR2 LQKENI. The CDR3 loop spans 16 amino acids. V shed 5 bases, J shed 3 bases, and the junction held 9 bases outside the gene matches. In DNA form, the CDR3 reads TGTGCCAGCTCATCTAGACAGGGGGCTCGGGAAGAGACCCAGTACTTC. Its protein product is CASSSRQGAREETQYF.

The chain links TRBV9 to TRBJ2-7; the match to TRBD2 covers 8 bases. Germline CDR1 SGDLS, CDR2 YYNGEE. After removal of 0 bases from V and 4 bases from J, the junction contained 6 bases not matched to a gene. The length of the CDR3 is 15 residues. CDR3 sequence reads: CASSVGLGTRYEQYF. CDR3 in DNA: TGTGCCAGCAGCGTAGGTCTGGGGACTAGATACGAGCAGTACTTC.

This chain uses TRBV19 with TRBJ2-3, with D perhaps TRBD1 (5 bases). CDR1 and CDR2 from the germline V gene are LNHDA and SQIVND (reference sequence). The CDR3 spans 16 residues. The V end was cut by 6 bases, the J end by 2 bases, with 18 bases between. Here the CDR3 reads CASSSITGVDTDTQYF. DNA of the CDR3: TGTGCCAGTAGCTCCATCACAGGAGTTGACACAGATACGCAGTATTTT.

CDR3 nucleotide sequence: TGTGCCAGCACTGACAGGCTAACTAATGAGCCCCAGCATTTT. Amino acid sequence: CASTDRLTNEPQHF. V is TRBV6-6 and J is TRBJ1-5, with D possibly matching TRBD1 (6 bases). The CDR3 runs 14 residues. Trimming removed 7 bases at V and 8 bases at J, with 18 bases between. Germline-derived CDR1 and CDR2 are MNHNY and SVGAGI (reference sequence).

This clone was seen a handful of times. This sequence joins TRBV7-2 and TRBJ1-2, with 7 bases fitting TRBD1. CDR1 and CDR2 from the germline V gene are SGHTA and FQGNSA. This CDR3 comprises 14 residues. The V and J ends lost 7 bases and 3 bases, in that order; junction bases with no gene match: 8. CDR3 loop: CASKTYQGDYGYTF. For the CDR3, the DNA is TGTGCCAGCAAAACGTACCAGGGGGACTATGGCTACACCTTC.

The V gene is TRBV9, the J gene TRBJ1-5, with unresolved D. V shed 4 bases and J shed 7 bases, with 12 bases lying between them. The CDR3 runs to 13 residues. CDR1 is SGDLS and CDR2 is YYNGEE in the germline V gene. CDR3 sequence (DNA): TGTGCCAGCAGCTCCAGAACCGGGCAGCCCCAGCATTTT. Protein product: CASSSRTGQPQHF.

In its sample, this clone was seen a few times. The CDR3 reads CASSWPAGTEGDGYTF. In nucleotides, the CDR3 is TGTGCCAGCAGCTGGCCCGCCGGGACAGAAGGGGATGGCTACACCTTC. V usage is TRBV28 and J usage is TRBJ1-2; 7 nucleotides match TRBD1. The CDR3 covers 16 residues. Germline CDR1 is MDHEN and CDR2 is SYDVKM. The V and J ends lost 6 bases and 6 bases, in that order; junction bases with no gene match: 16.

This clone occurred a few times. The rearrangement joins TRBV23-1 to TRBJ1-6; no firm D call. TRBV23-1 belongs to the ORF category, with a function that is uncertain. This CDR3 has 11 amino acids. V lost 3 bases, J lost 11 bases, and 5 bases lay in between. The CDR3 coding sequence is TGCGCCAGCAGTCAGCGCACACCCCTCCACTTT. Translation: CASSQRTPLHF.

The rearrangement links TRBV7-2 to TRBJ2-7, with a weak D call TRBD2 (6 bases). The CDR3 consists of 16 residues. The germline CDR1 and CDR2 sequences are SGHTA and FQGNSA. Trimming left V 3 bases short and J 0 bases short, with 15 bases between. Here the CDR3 DNA reads TGTGCCAGCAGCTTGGGGAATCTAGCGTTCTCCTACGAGCAGTACTTC. Its protein product is CASSLGNLAFSYEQYF.

Only a few counts were recorded for this clone. The rearrangement joins TRBV30 to TRBJ2-3, with 15 nucleotides matching TRBD2. The CDR3 length is 16 residues. Losses at the gene ends were 1 base for V and 9 bases for J; bases not matched to a gene: 8. Germline-derived CDR1 and CDR2 are GTSNPN and SVGIG (reference sequence). CDR3 DNA sequence: TGTGCCTGGAGTGGCATGGGGACTAGCGGGAGGAGCACGCAGTATTTT. This codes for CAWSGMGTSGRSTQYF.

This clone was found a few times. The J gene is TRBJ2-5, the V gene TRBV4-2; 9 bases align to TRBD2. This CDR3 has 14 amino acids. V dropped 1 base and J dropped 4; count of bases not matched to a gene: 1. Germline V gene sequence: CDR1 LGHNA, CDR2 YNFKEQ. The CDR3 DNA reads TGTGCCAGCAGCCAAGGTAGCGGGAGAGAGACCCAGTACTTC. Translation: CASSQGSGRETQYF.

The rearrangement links TRBV18 to TRBJ1-2, with TRBD1 identical over 8 bases. The V segment lost 6 bases and the J segment 6 bases; nucleotides outside the gene matches: 9. The length of the CDR3 is 14 residues. Germline lookup yields CDR1 KGHSH and CDR2 LQKENI. The CDR3 protein is CASSPDRESNGYTF. For the CDR3, the DNA is TGTGCCAGCTCCCCGGACAGGGAGTCGAATGGCTACACCTTC.

This clone showed up just a few times. The chain has TRBV7-2 and TRBJ2-1; 11 nucleotides match TRBD2. The germline V gene has CDR1 SGHTA and CDR2 FQGNSA. The CDR3 length is 18 residues. J was trimmed by 0 bases and V by 2 bases; bases with no gene match: 6. The CDR3 reads CASSLSLAGGPSYNEQFF. In nucleotides, the CDR3 is TGTGCCAGCAGCTTATCGCTAGCGGGAGGCCCCTCCTACAATGAGCAGTTCTTC.

This clone turned up a few times. The chain uses TRBV10-3 and TRBJ2-1, with TRBD2 matching 12 bases. Per the germline V gene, CDR1 is ENHRY and CDR2 is SYGVKD. Losses at the gene ends were 6 bases for V and 8 bases for J; bases not matched to a gene: 11. CDR3 size: 16 residues. In DNA form, the CDR3 reads TGTGCCATCAGCTACCCGACTAGCGGGAGTCAAGATGAGCAGTTCTTC. Protein sequence: CAISYPTSGSQDEQFF.

This clone turned up a few times. The chain carries TRBV14 and TRBJ2-1, with 7 bases that match TRBD2. The CDR3 totals 13 residues. Germline CDR1 SGHDN, CDR2 FVKESK. V lost 5 bases to trimming and J lost 15 bases; unmatched junction nucleotides: 13. DNA for the CDR3: TGTGCCAGCAGCTTTCGCGGGAGCTTGAAGCTGTTCTTC. It encodes CASSFRGSLKLFF. The full variable domain, in which reference TRBV14 and TRBJ2-1 provide the parts outside the CDR3, is EAGVTQFPSHSVIEKGQTVTLRCDPISGHDNLYWYRRVMGKEIKFLLHFVKESKQDESGMPNNRFLAERTGGTYSTLKVQPAELEDSGVYFCASSFRGSLKLFFGPGTRLTVL.

This clone has only a few counts. V gene TRBV5-4 combines with J gene TRBJ2-2, with D possibly matching TRBD1 (5 bases). Germline V CDR1 and CDR2: SGHNT, YYREEE (reference sequence). The V gene lost 2 bases and the J gene lost 7 bases, with 15 bases spanning the gap. This CDR3 is 15 amino acids long. In nucleotides, the CDR3 is TGTGCCAGCAGCTTCGTCAAAGGGGCGGACGGGGAGCTGTTTTTT. Protein product: CASSFVKGADGELFF. Filled out from reference TRBV5-4 and TRBJ2-2, the complete variable domain reads ETGVTQSPTHLIKTRGQQVTLRCSSQSGHNTVSWYQQALGQGPQFIFQYYREEENGRGNFPPRFSGLQFPNYSSELNVNALELDDSALYLCASSFVKGADGELFFGEGSRLTVL.

This chain connects TRBV5-1 to TRBJ2-3; unclear D gene. V was shortened by 4 bases and J by 0 bases, with 3 bases between the two germline ends. CDR3 length: 12 residues. Germline CDR1 SGHRS, CDR2 YFSETQ. In DNA form, the CDR3 reads TGCGCCAGCAGCCGTAGCACAGATACGCAGTATTTT. It codes for CASSRSTDTQYF. The whole variable domain, filled in from reference TRBV5-1 and TRBJ2-3, reads KAGVTQTPRYLIKTRGQQVTLSCSPISGHRSVSWYQQTPGQGLQFLFEYFSETQRNKGNFPGRFSGRQFSNSRSEMNVSTLELGDSALYLCASSRSTDTQYFGPGTRLTVL.

The rearrangement joins TRBV2 to TRBJ2-7; 13 bases are a match to TRBD2. There are 15 residues in the CDR3. The junction had 7 bases not matched to a gene; V was cut back by 7 bases and J by 4 bases. Germline loops: CDR1 SNHLY, CDR2 FYNNEI. CDR3 nucleotide sequence: TGTGCCAGCATGCCCGGGACTAGCGGGATTTACGAGCAGTACTTC. As protein: CASMPGTSGIYEQYF.